Listed below are T cell receptor beta chains from one sample, sequenced in a study of post-analysis software for immune sequencing data. TCRdb re-derived calls from the PCR reads in MiXCR, one entry per CDR3 protein. The sample has about 680,000 distinct CDR3 sequences; 55% to 60% are singletons. The sample consisted of blood. All receptors derive from a girl aged 2-10 years with multiple sclerosis. Both conserved end residues are trimmed from each CDR3. Fields, in order: V gene, J gene, CDR3 protein.

v_call: TRBV7-3
j_call: TRBJ2-1
cdr3_aa: ASRPRQGPYNEQF

v_call: TRBV4-1
j_call: TRBJ2-1
cdr3_aa: ASSQDQKLAGEQF

v_call: TRBV20-1
j_call: TRBJ2-1
cdr3_aa: SATLLAGGLNEQF

v_call: TRBV12-3/TRBV12-4
j_call: TRBJ2-1
cdr3_aa: ASSFPGEFLHEQF

v_call: TRBV29-1
j_call: .
cdr3_aa: SVTSVSYEQY

v_call: TRBV4-1
j_call: TRBJ1-2
cdr3_aa: ASSSPGGWRGYT

v_call: TRBV12-3/TRBV12-4
j_call: TRBJ2-7
cdr3_aa: ASSLGLGGLYEQY

v_call: TRBV29-1
j_call: TRBJ1-2
cdr3_aa: SVLNSLNYGYT

v_call: TRBV29-1
j_call: TRBJ2-5
cdr3_aa: SVSGTKETQY

v_call: TRBV6-6
j_call: TRBJ2-2
cdr3_aa: ASCRGLTGELF

v_call: TRBV27
j_call: TRBJ2-1
cdr3_aa: ASSTLPPSFRGLDNEQF

v_call: TRBV6-5
j_call: TRBJ2-1
cdr3_aa: ASSYSGEWQF

v_call: TRBV6-1
j_call: TRBJ2-5
cdr3_aa: ASRSKETQY

v_call: TRBV5-1
j_call: TRBJ2-1
cdr3_aa: ASSATTGGDEQF

v_call: TRBV15
j_call: TRBJ1-5
cdr3_aa: ATSRDKRGGQPQH

v_call: TRBV11-2
j_call: TRBJ2-5
cdr3_aa: ASSLGRRQGHGEQY

v_call: TRBV5-6
j_call: TRBJ1-6
cdr3_aa: ARTSNRAPGH

v_call: TRBV5-4
j_call: TRBJ2-1
cdr3_aa: ASSRGLAEYNEQF

v_call: TRBV2
j_call: TRBJ1-2
cdr3_aa: ASSENTSNYGYT

v_call: TRBV9
j_call: TRBJ2-1
cdr3_aa: ASSITGPSYNEQF

v_call: TRBV7-2
j_call: .
cdr3_aa: ASSLSGAFQETQY

v_call: TRBV3-1
j_call: TRBJ2-3
cdr3_aa: ASSQGGGVDTQY

v_call: TRBV6-4
j_call: TRBJ2-1
cdr3_aa: ASSDSNGLARYNEQF

v_call: TRBV12-3/TRBV12-4
j_call: TRBJ2-1
cdr3_aa: ASIISGGHNEQF

v_call: TRBV29-1
j_call: TRBJ2-1
cdr3_aa: SVSGQGDEQF

v_call: TRBV5-6
j_call: TRBJ2-5
cdr3_aa: ASSFDSGVRETQY

v_call: TRBV6-2/TRBV6-3
j_call: TRBJ2-3
cdr3_aa: ASSYSISGPSTDTQY

v_call: TRBV21-1
j_call: TRBJ2-3
cdr3_aa: ARFPLAGVTDTQY

v_call: TRBV18
j_call: TRBJ2-1
cdr3_aa: ASSPPNDPMGHEQF

v_call: TRBV20-1
j_call: TRBJ1-5
cdr3_aa: SGLKGQGIGEPQH

v_call: TRBV20-1
j_call: TRBJ2-5
cdr3_aa: SALNRGGLQETQY

v_call: TRBV20-1
j_call: TRBJ1-5
cdr3_aa: SAARGGWLSNQPQH

v_call: TRBV12-3/TRBV12-4
j_call: .
cdr3_aa: ASRFGTGVYEQY

v_call: TRBV3-1
j_call: TRBJ2-6
cdr3_aa: ASFPFGANVLT

v_call: TRBV12-3/TRBV12-4
j_call: TRBJ2-5
cdr3_aa: ASSFSGGFQETQY

v_call: TRBV5-1
j_call: TRBJ1-4
cdr3_aa: ASSSGHSTNEKLF

v_call: TRBV6-1
j_call: TRBJ1-2
cdr3_aa: ASRKTGAEYGYT

v_call: TRBV20-1
j_call: TRBJ1-5
cdr3_aa: SAAAGGARDDQPQH

v_call: TRBV30
j_call: TRBJ2-3
cdr3_aa: AWSYRGRSTDTQY

v_call: TRBV7-7
j_call: TRBJ2-5
cdr3_aa: ASSSHRGVQETQY

v_call: TRBV20-1
j_call: TRBJ1-1
cdr3_aa: SAMTGQLREAF

v_call: TRBV7-6
j_call: TRBJ2-7
cdr3_aa: ASSLGSAHSPYEQY

v_call: TRBV9
j_call: TRBJ2-7
cdr3_aa: ASSVGGGISYEQY

v_call: TRBV2
j_call: TRBJ2-1
cdr3_aa: ASEQGDYNEQF

v_call: TRBV5-1
j_call: TRBJ2-3
cdr3_aa: ASSFPPDRMNTDTQY

v_call: TRBV5-1
j_call: TRBJ1-2
cdr3_aa: ASSSGQGDGYT

v_call: TRBV5-1
j_call: TRBJ1-1
cdr3_aa: ASSIAGGTEAF

v_call: TRBV20-1
j_call: TRBJ2-7
cdr3_aa: SAREQGGSYEQY

v_call: TRBV7-3
j_call: TRBJ2-1
cdr3_aa: ASSSLDPWREGQRHNEQF